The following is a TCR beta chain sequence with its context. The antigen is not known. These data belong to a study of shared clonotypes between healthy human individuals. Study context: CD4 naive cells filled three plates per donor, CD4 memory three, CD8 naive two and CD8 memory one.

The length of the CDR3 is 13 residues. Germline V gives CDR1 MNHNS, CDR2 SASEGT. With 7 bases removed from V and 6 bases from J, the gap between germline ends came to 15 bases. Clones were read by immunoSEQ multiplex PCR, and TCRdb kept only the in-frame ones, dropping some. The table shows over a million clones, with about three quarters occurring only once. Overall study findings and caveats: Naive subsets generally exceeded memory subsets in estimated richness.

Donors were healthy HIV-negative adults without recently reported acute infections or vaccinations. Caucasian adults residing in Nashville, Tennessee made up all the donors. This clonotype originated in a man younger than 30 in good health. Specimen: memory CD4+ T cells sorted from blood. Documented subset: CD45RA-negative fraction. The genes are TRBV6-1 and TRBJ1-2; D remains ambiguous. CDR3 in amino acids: CASTYRPGDGYTF. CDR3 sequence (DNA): TGTGCCAGCACATACCGCCCCGGAGATGGCTACACCTTC.